This TCR beta chain was sequenced for a study of blood T cells in healthy people across ages. This clonotype has just a few counts. Primed by a sample-barcoded 5' primer and a J-beta primer mix, a second PCR proceeded for about 6 to 12 cycles. TCRdb independently ran MiXCR on the 5' RACE reads; one entry per CDR3 protein. This sample has 790,000 or so distinct CDR3 sequences, with 46% found just once. Germline V gives CDR1 LNHNV, CDR2 YYDKDF (reference sequence). V lost 5 bases and J 0 bases, leaving 13 bases between the germline ends. This CDR3 has 16 amino acids. The sequencing input was blood. The TCR comes from a man of 80 years or more in good health. The rearrangement joins TRBV15 to TRBJ1-4; maybe TRBD1 (6 bases). The CDR3 nucleotides read TGTGCCACCAGCTTCGGACAGCTTGCAACTAATGAAAAACTGTTTTTT. It translates to CATSFGQLATNEKLFF.